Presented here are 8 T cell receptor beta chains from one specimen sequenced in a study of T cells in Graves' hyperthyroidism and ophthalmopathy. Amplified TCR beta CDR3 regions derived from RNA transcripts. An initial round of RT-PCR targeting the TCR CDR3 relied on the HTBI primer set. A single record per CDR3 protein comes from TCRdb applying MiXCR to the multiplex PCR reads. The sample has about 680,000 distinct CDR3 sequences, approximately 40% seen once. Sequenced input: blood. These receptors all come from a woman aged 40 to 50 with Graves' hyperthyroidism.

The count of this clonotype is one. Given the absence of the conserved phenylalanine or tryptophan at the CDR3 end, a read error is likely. The chain's CDR3 is CASSDRGLYEQYL. The CDR3 DNA reads TGTGCCAGCAGTGACAGGGGTCTGTACGAGCAGTACCTC. The V gene is TRBV14, the J gene TRBJ2-7; 8 bases are shared with TRBD1. Germline trimming cut 6 bases from V and 4 bases from J; bases unmatched to any gene: 5. CDR1 and CDR2 from the germline V gene are SGHDN and FVKESK. The CDR3 has 13 amino acids.

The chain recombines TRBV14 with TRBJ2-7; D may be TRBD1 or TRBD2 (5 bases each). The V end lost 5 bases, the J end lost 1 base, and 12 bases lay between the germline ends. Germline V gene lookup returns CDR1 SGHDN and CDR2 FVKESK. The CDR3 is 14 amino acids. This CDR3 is CASSCGTGSYEQYF. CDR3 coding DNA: TGTGCCAGCAGCTGTGGGACGGGATCCTACGAGCAGTACTTC.

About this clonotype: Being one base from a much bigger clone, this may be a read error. This CDR3 reads CSAAGGSSGNTIYF. Here the CDR3 DNA reads TGCAGTGCTGCAGGGGGGAGCTCTGGAAACACCATATATTTT. The chain is built from TRBV20-1 and TRBJ1-3; 7 bases map to TRBD1. Trimming cost V 5 bases and J 0 bases; bases outside gene matches: 4. The germline gives CDR1 DFQATT, CDR2 SNEGSKA (reference sequence). The CDR3 is 14 residues long.

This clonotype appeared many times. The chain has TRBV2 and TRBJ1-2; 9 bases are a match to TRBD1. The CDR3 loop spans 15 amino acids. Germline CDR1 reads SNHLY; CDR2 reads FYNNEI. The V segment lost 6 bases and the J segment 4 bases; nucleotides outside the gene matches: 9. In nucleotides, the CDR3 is TGTGCCAGCAGGGGTAACAGGGGGCTGAGCTATGGCTACACCTTC. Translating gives CASRGNRGLSYGYTF.

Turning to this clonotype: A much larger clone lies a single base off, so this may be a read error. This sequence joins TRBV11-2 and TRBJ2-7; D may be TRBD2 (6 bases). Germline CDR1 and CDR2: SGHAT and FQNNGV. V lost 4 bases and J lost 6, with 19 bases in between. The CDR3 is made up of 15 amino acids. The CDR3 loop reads CASSYQPGRGSEQYF. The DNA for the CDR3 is TGTGCCAGCAGCTATCAACCGGGACGGGGGTCCGAGCAGTACTTC.

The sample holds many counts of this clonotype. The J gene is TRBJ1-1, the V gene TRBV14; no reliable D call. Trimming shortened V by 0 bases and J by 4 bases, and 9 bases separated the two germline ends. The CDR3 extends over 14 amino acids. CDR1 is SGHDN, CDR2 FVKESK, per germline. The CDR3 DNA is TGTGCCAGCAGCCAAGATTACGAGGGCACTGAAGCTTTCTTT. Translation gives CASSQDYEGTEAFF.

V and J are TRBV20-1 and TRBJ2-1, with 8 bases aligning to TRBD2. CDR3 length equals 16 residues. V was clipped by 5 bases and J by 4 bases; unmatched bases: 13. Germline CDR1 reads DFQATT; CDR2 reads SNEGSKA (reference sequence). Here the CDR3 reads CSAREGGSGKYNEQFF. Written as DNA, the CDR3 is TGCAGTGCTCGGGAGGGAGGGAGCGGGAAGTACAATGAGCAGTTCTTC.

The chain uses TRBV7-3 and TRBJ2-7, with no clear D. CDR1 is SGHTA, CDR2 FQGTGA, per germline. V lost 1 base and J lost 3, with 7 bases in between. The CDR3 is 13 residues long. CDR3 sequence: CASSLNGNYEQYF. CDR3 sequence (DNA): TGTGCCAGCAGCTTAAATGGCAACTACGAGCAGTACTTC. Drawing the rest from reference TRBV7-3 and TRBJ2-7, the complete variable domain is GAGVSQTPSNKVTEKGKYVELRCDPISGHTALYWYRQSLGQGPEFLIYFQGTGAADDSGLPNDRFFAVRPEGSVSTLKIQRTERGDSAVYLCASSLNGNYEQYFGPGTRLTVT.